This note documents a single T cell receptor (beta chain) sequence. This sample is drawn from a study of shared clonotypes between healthy human individuals. Sequencing on ten immunoSEQ deep assay plates was performed for unsorted PBMC DNA. Sequencing was performed with immunoSEQ multiplex PCR; in TCRdb, only in-frame clones are kept and a portion is missing. In the table there are about half a million clones, around 79% of which are singletons. The V end lost 0 bases, the J end lost 1 base, and 7 bases lay between the germline ends. The CDR3 has 15 amino acids. Per the germline V gene, CDR1 is SGHRS and CDR2 is YFSETQ.

The source is a woman aged 40 to 50 in good health. Some clones in this sample may be carry-over from other donors' samples. Sequencing was performed on PBMCs. The V gene is TRBV5-1, the J gene TRBJ2-2, with D uncertain. In nucleotides, the CDR3 is TGCGCCAGCAGCTTGGGGTTTGGGAACACCGGGGAGCTGTTTTTT. Protein: CASSLGFGNTGELFF.